The rows below give T cell receptor beta chains drawn from one sample of a study of T cells of healthy individuals. In TCRdb, the 5' RACE reads were re-called with MiXCR into one record per CDR3 protein. The sample lists some 100,000 distinct CDR3 sequences, roughly 18% occurring once. The receptor source for this set is a human donor in good health. The CDR3 runs from the conserved cysteine through the conserved F or W. A D gene is named only where the DNA matches it firmly. Part of the rows lack a size; the others show once, few, many or a class for expanded clones.

J: TRBJ2-7; V: TRBV28; D: NA; size: NA; DNA: TGTGCCAGCAGTTTATGGGGCAAAGCGGGTGGGGAGCAGTACTTC; CDR3: CASSLWGKAGGEQYF
J: TRBJ2-5; V: TRBV4-2; D: NA; size: NA; DNA: TGTGCCAGCAGCCAAGAGAGGGGGGAGACCCAGTACTTC; CDR3: CASSQERGETQYF
J: TRBJ2-5; V: TRBV5-1; D: NA; size: many; DNA: TGCGCCAGCAGCTTGGTATTTTCGGAAGAGACCCAGTACTTC; CDR3: CASSLVFSEETQYF
J: TRBJ1-1; V: TRBV20-1; D: NA; size: NA; DNA: TGCAGTGCTAGAGATAGGACTGGGAACACTGAAGCTTTCTTT; CDR3: CSARDRTGNTEAFF
J: TRBJ2-7; V: TRBV20-1; D: NA; size: NA; DNA: TGCAGTGCTAGAGAAGGGCGGAACCCCTACGAGCAGTACTTC; CDR3: CSAREGRNPYEQYF
J: TRBJ1-5; V: TRBV12-3/TRBV12-4; D: TRBD1; size: NA; DNA: TGTGCCAGCAGTGCGCCGGGGACAGGGGGAGGTCAGCCCCAGCATTTT; CDR3: CASSAPGTGGGQPQHF
J: TRBJ1-2; V: TRBV6-1; D: TRBD1; size: few; DNA: TGTGCCAGCAGTCGGGGACAGGGGGCTGGCTACACCTTC; CDR3: CASSRGQGAGYTF
J: TRBJ2-7; V: TRBV7-2; D: TRBD2; size: NA; DNA: TGTGCCAGCAGCCTATTAAAGGGACTAGCAGGATCCGAGCAGTACTTC; CDR3: CASSLLKGLAGSEQYF
J: TRBJ2-3; V: TRBV5-1; D: NA; size: few; DNA: TGCGCCAGCAGCCCCCAGACACTCCAAGATACGCAGTATTTT; CDR3: CASSPQTLQDTQYF
J: TRBJ2-7; V: TRBV13; D: NA; size: few; DNA: TGTGCCAGCAGCCCCCAGGGGCGATCCTACGAGCAGTACTTC; CDR3: CASSPQGRSYEQYF